This TCR beta chain emerged from a study of cytomegalovirus exposure and HLA in healthy donors (dated by TCRdb to about 2017). A note on the overall study: In an earlier analysis of around 540 of the donors, 250 to 350 Gb of sequence data and 117 million unique TCR beta sequences from 150 million to 200 million T cells were reported. In a later analysis, previously published TCR beta repertoires from several hundred donors were re-analyzed and high-resolution HLA genotyping was added so that TCR occurrence patterns could be studied. To predict cytomegalovirus infection status, the study brought together high-throughput TCR immunosequencing, statistical association of individual TCRs with disease status, and machine learning. All discovery cohort repertoires had been generated using a single sequencing platform. In addition to the first cohort of roughly 670 subjects, a separate validation cohort of 130 or so different subjects was used. Among 350 to 400 genotyped donors of the cohort, an average of roughly 240,000 unique TCR beta nucleotide sequences were sequenced per donor, around 18% of them non-productive. The study aimed to test whether cataloging public T cell receptors could reveal signatures of past pathogen exposure. Genome-wide SNP genotypes for about 55% of the 666 donors were used in a later genetic analysis, which treated that subset as a discovery cohort. The genetic ancestry cluster associated with self-reported Caucasian donors included about four fifths of the approximately 430 genotyped donors. An earlier analysis of more than 450 of the donors used high-throughput TCR beta sequencing to judge whether each TCR beta V gene segment behaved as functional or pseudogenic. Roughly 5 DR-DQ haplotypes were treated as single units for association and clustering because of strong linkage in the cohort. An early release covering 500 to 750 HLA-typed donors comprised about 300 gigabases of sequencing data and roughly 86 million unique TCR sequences. The number of typed donors differed by locus: 629-630 for A, B, C, DRB1 and DQB1; 522 for DQA1; around 580 for DPA1; and roughly 490 for DPB1. HLA typing included class I and class II loci at four-digit resolution. In the later analysis, no new phenotypic data were used to find candidate immune exposures; instead, reliance was placed on TCR beta sequences and their occurrence across donors. Using immunosequencing, the study profiled T cell repertoires from 500 to 800 subjects and related those repertoires to cytomegalovirus serostatus. Donor age, sex, ethnicity and CMV serostatus were compiled together with the repertoire data. Study-wide conclusions, independent of this receptor: A further reported finding was that TCR beta sequences accurately predicted the HLA-A and HLA-B alleles for most subjects in the first cohort. Because counts were too low, roughly 17 rarely observed V segments, including chromosome 9 orphons, were left out of the earlier analysis of approximately 500 of the donors. The classifier was reported to diagnose cytomegalovirus status with high specificity and sensitivity in both the original and validation cohorts. Specific HLA alleles were associated with 16,951 TCR beta sequences at a false discovery rate of 0.05 in a later analysis. Because the 87-base-pair reads could not distinguish some IMGT-functional V segments, including TRBV6-2 and TRBV6-3, those segments were excluded. Across donors, most TCR sequences were observed very rarely, whereas some public TCRs were present in many individuals. This cohort had only TCR beta chains sequenced, and the lack of alpha or paired-chain data limited which features could be detected. Most CMV-associated TCR beta chains appeared to be HLA-restricted in a later analysis, and the HLA associations seemed to be driven largely by CMV exposure. Sequencing depth was assumed to be roughly uniform across donors in the presence/absence analyses, though that assumption may not hold. The study gave a list of some 150 TCR beta chains associated with cytomegalovirus. Compared with the roughly 670-donor mean, donors in an Asian-associated ancestry cluster had fewer N-insertions in productive TCRs, according to a later genetic analysis. Several of the top co-occurrence clusters appeared to be linked to parvovirus B19, influenza, CMV and Epstein-Barr virus, according to a later analysis. Broadly in line with IMGT annotations, most TCR beta V segments showed up in productive rearrangements about 90% or about 30% of the time in an earlier analysis of under 700 of the donors. Strong co-occurrence of HLA alleles, especially DR and DQ, made assigning TCR associations to individual alleles difficult. A later genetic analysis associated a missense DCLRE1C variant with V-gene and J-gene trimming of TCR beta chains, and an independent cohort replicated the association. Immune exposure information for the cohort was limited to CMV serostatus. According to a later analysis, TCR association rates differed among HLA loci, with DRB1 alleles showing the most associated TCRs and HLA-C alleles showing the fewest. According to the authors, the approach could potentially be generalized to other disease states and immunological phenotypes. In vitro tests confirmed that three of the cytomegalovirus-associated TCR beta chains recognize cytomegalovirus antigens. A later analysis found that HLA-associated TCR beta chains were more clonally expanded and had lower generation probabilities than equally common non-associated chains. A cluster of highly shared sequence variants was judged likely to represent a technical artifact of the sequencing pipeline. Because some donors lacked HLA typing at each locus, the association tests relied only on the typed subset. Linkage disequilibrium might explain the correlated functional status among segregating V segments, but an unknown experimental factor could not be excluded.

The germline V gene sets CDR1 to MDHEN and CDR2 to SYDVKM. After removal of 5 bases from V and 1 base from J, the junction retains 10 bases not matched to a gene. The CDR3 numbers 16 residues from cysteine through phenylalanine. Here the CDR3 DNA is all that survives: 48 bases in frame from base 1. As to this clone: It has no known antigen specificity. No much larger clonotype is one base removed from it; base qualities were not supplied.

The cohort consisted of 600 or so healthy bone marrow donors. Cohort members were all nominally healthy when sampled, although unrecorded immune exposures were likely present. The donor tested CMV seropositive and was one of the 289 seropositive cohort members. A peripheral blood sample was collected from each donor, and TCR beta sequencing was performed on peripheral blood mononuclear cells. The Qiagen DNeasy Blood Extraction Kit was used to extract genomic DNA from the blood cell samples. The method behind the library was the immunoSEQ multiplex PCR assay. The multiplex PCR relied on a mix of 60 forward primers for TCR Vbeta segments and 13 reverse primers for TCR Jbeta segments. A multiplex PCR assay on genomic DNA amplified the CDR3 region of rearranged TCR beta genes. Amplified TCR beta libraries were sequenced as 87-base-pair reads on the Illumina HiSeq System. The paper's processing steps were these. A later analysis counted about 82 million unique TCR beta chains across the 550 to 750 repertoires, and 10 million to 11 million of these chains were shared by at least two donors. To remove PCR and sequencing errors, raw reads were error-corrected and collapsed into unique sequences using a nearest-neighbor algorithm that merged closely related sequences. V, D and J gene segments were assigned by aligning CDR3 sequences to IMGT reference sequences. Each retained sequence needed at least a six-nucleotide match to both a V gene segment and a J gene segment. A rearrangement was called productive if the CDR3 had no stop codons and remained in frame with V and J, and every other rearrangement was called non-productive. Following IMGT convention, CDR3 was defined as the stretch from the second conserved V-encoded cysteine to the conserved J-encoded phenylalanine. In an earlier analysis of around 540 of the donors, sequences lacking an unambiguous match to a single V gene segment were excluded. An earlier analysis of several hundred of the donors called V segments functional above 56.7% productive rearrangements and segregating when the between-donor standard deviation exceeded 5%. A statistical classification framework was built to diagnose cytomegalovirus status from the catalog of TCR beta chain sequences. In a later analysis, V and J genes were assigned by comparing TCR nucleotide sequences against IMGT/GENE-DB human TR gene sequences. Using the TCRdist pipeline, a later analysis assigned CDR3 sequences along with most-parsimonious VDJ recombination scenarios. In a later analysis, each TCR beta chain was defined by its CDR3 amino acid sequence together with its V-gene family, and reads without a unique V-gene family were excluded. To address suspected cross-contamination and a sequencing artifact, a later analysis removed 592 highly shared, low-generation-probability nucleotide sequences. A later analysis calculated a clonal expansion index for each public chain from normalized within-repertoire ranks of inferred template counts. Generation probabilities in a later analysis came from a VDJ recombination model fitted to out-of-frame rearrangements, and those results were checked against IGoR. Hypergeometric tests were used in a later analysis to score TCR-TCR, TCR-HLA and TCR-CMV co-occurrence, with a repertoire-size bias correction applied to the TCR pairs. A later analysis estimated false discovery rates by permuting HLA or CMV assignments 20 times. In a later analysis, co-occurring TCRs were grouped with DBSCAN, and TCRdist sequence similarity was added when clustering was performed within HLA-allele-positive subsets. For co-occurrence clustering, repertoires with fewer than 30,000 or more than 120,000 public chains were excluded, along with roughly 5 repertoires with anomalous nucleotide sharing. Entries here come from immuneACCESS through TCRdb and include only in-frame sequences with V and J called. Some clones fail to appear in such tables; in the studies checked, an unresolved V gene covers under half of the shortfall, and the cause of the remainder is unknown. D and trimming come from the DNA, and the V and J calls and clone size come from that table. Across this sample there are about 120,000 clones, with approximately 66% seen only once. The ten biggest clones cover about 8% of the sample.

The TCR sequence derives from a woman aged 40-49 years in good health and CMV-seropositive. The chain employs TRBV28 and TRBJ2-5, and TRBD1 matches 7 of the central bases. The sequenced sample consisted of PBMCs. CDR3 sequence: CASSTSGTDLQETQYF. The sequenced DNA: TGTGCCAGCAGTACCTCCGGGACAGACCTCCAAGAGACCCAGTACTTC.